This passage covers 22 T cell receptor beta chains from one sample sequenced in a study of beta chain features in type 1 diabetes (dated by TCRdb to 2016 to 2019). The paper as a whole reports these results and caveats: Type 1 diabetes patients showed a moderate but significant shortening of TCRB CDR3 length in all four CD4+ subsets.

The protocol used for the library was the immunoSEQ multiplex PCR assay. The High Capacity cDNA Reverse Transcription Kit was used to reverse transcribe all of the isolated RNA, meaning that expressed TCRB transcripts were what got sequenced. The table was pulled from immuneACCESS by TCRdb, which kept in-frame rearrangements only. Such tables lose some clones; where checked, under half of the loss comes from unresolved V genes, and the rest has no known cause. The table for this sample lists approximately 360,000 clones; roughly 12% of them were counted only once. The top ten clonotypes cover around 0.01% of the sample. No antigens are known for them. Sequencing was done on a sample of naive CD4+ T cells from blood. Taken with the paper, the label for cell subset or site translates to: true naive CD4+ T cells. These receptors all stem from a woman aged 18-30 years with type 1 diabetes.

Only a few counts were recorded for this clone. The chain carries TRBV28 and TRBJ2-3; 8 nucleotides align to TRBD2. Losses at the gene ends were 6 bases for V and 6 bases for J; bases not matched to a gene: 2. CDR1 MDHEN and CDR2 SYDVKM come from the germline V gene. The CDR3 has 12 residues. CDR3 residues: CASRSSGDTQYF. The DNA of the CDR3 is TGTGCCAGCAGATCTAGCGGGGATACGCAGTATTTT. Combining the CDR3 with reference TRBV28 and TRBJ2-3 gives the whole variable domain DVKVTQSSRYLVKRTGEKVFLECVQDMDHENMFWYRQDPGLGLRLIYFSYDVKMKEKGDIPEGYSVSREKKERFSLILESASTNQTSMYLCASRSSGDTQYFGPGTRLTVL.

This clone was detected a few times. This sequence joins TRBV14 and TRBJ2-1; 10 bases agree with TRBD2. Germline V lookup: CDR1 SGHDN, CDR2 FVKESK. V lost 5 bases to trimming and J lost 6 bases; unmatched junction nucleotides: 10. This CDR3 is built from 16 residues. The CDR3 here is CASSEIISGRRNEQFF. The DNA for the CDR3 is TGTGCCAGCAGCGAAATCATTAGCGGGAGGCGCAATGAGCAGTTCTTC.

The chain couples TRBV28 to TRBJ1-1, with D unresolved. This CDR3 is built from 14 residues. V gave up 5 bases and J gave up 0 bases, with 10 bases separating them. Germline V lookup: CDR1 MDHEN, CDR2 SYDVKM. The CDR3 DNA is TGTGCCAGCAGTCCGAGGGCGTTGAACACTGAAGCTTTCTTT. This codes for CASSPRALNTEAFF. The whole variable domain, remainder taken from reference TRBV28 and TRBJ1-1, is DVKVTQSSRYLVKRTGEKVFLECVQDMDHENMFWYRQDPGLGLRLIYFSYDVKMKEKGDIPEGYSVSREKKERFSLILESASTNQTSMYLCASSPRALNTEAFFGQGTRLTVV.

This clone was recorded a few times. The chain links TRBV5-1 to TRBJ2-3, with 9 bases lining up with TRBD2. This CDR3 is built from 17 residues. Germline V gene lookup returns CDR1 SGHRS and CDR2 YFSETQ. The J segment lost 1 base and the V segment lost 2 bases, leaving 8 bases of the junction unmatched. This CDR3 reads CASSFLAGGPGTDTQYF. CDR3 nucleotide sequence: TGCGCCAGCAGCTTCTTGGCGGGGGGGCCTGGCACAGATACGCAGTATTTT.

The chain uses TRBV7-6 and TRBJ1-5; perhaps TRBD1 as D (6 bases). This CDR3 has 17 amino acids. Trimming took 2 bases from V and 2 from J, leaving 16 bases between them. CDR1 and CDR2 from the germline V gene are SGHVS and FNYEAQ. CDR3 region: CASSLWGGTGGNQPQHF. CDR3 coding DNA: TGTGCCAGCAGCTTATGGGGGGGCACTGGAGGCAATCAGCCCCAGCATTTT.

This clone was counted a few times. V is TRBV19 and J is TRBJ1-2; perhaps TRBD1 as D (6 bases). The ends were cut back, 11 bases at V and 7 bases at J, with 17 bases in the middle. Germline CDR1 reads LNHDA; CDR2 reads SQIVND (reference sequence). This CDR3 is built from 12 residues. This CDR3 is CAAQAQGSGYTF. CDR3 DNA sequence: TGTGCCGCCCAGGCACAGGGCAGTGGCTACACCTTC.

This clone has more than one count but fewer than ten. This chain joins TRBV7-9 and TRBJ2-5; a weak D match, TRBD2 (6 bases). CDR3 length equals 14 residues. V was trimmed by 5 bases and J by 7 bases, leaving 17 bases between them. Germline V gene data show CDR1 as SEHNR and CDR2 as FQNEAQ (reference sequence). The chain's CDR3 is CASSRESGSRTQYF. CDR3 coding DNA: TGTGCCAGCAGCCGGGAGAGCGGTTCGCGGACCCAGTACTTC.

This clone has more than one count but fewer than ten. The V gene is TRBV28, the J gene TRBJ2-7, with 11 bases matching TRBD2. V lost 8 bases and J lost 4; bases outside the gene matches: 13. This CDR3 contains 16 residues. Germline-derived CDR1 and CDR2 are MDHEN and SYDVKM. The CDR3 region has the DNA TGTGCCAGCCCCCCCTCTTCTAGCGGGAGGTTTTACGAGCAGTACTTC. It is translated as CASPPSSSGRFYEQYF.

This rearrangement joins TRBV9 to TRBJ2-3; D is possibly TRBD1 (5 bases). From germline, CDR1 is SGDLS and CDR2 YYNGEE. V was clipped by 3 bases and J by 1 base, with 15 bases between them. This CDR3 is built from 16 residues. The DNA for the CDR3 is TGTGCCAGCAGCGCCCATCGGACACTCCGCACAGATACGCAGTATTTT. The encoded protein is CASSAHRTLRTDTQYF.

The CDR3 sequence: CASSYGLTPSTDTQYF. Here the CDR3 DNA reads TGTGCCAGCAGTTACGGTCTAACCCCTAGCACAGATACGCAGTATTTT. The chain combines TRBV6-6 with TRBJ2-3, with unresolved D. This CDR3 region has 16 residues. Per the germline V gene, CDR1 is MNHNY and CDR2 is SVGAGI (reference sequence). V lost 2 bases and J 0 bases, leaving 12 bases between the germline ends.

This clone has only a few counts. V gene TRBV18 combines with J gene TRBJ2-1; no definite D call. Trimming removed 3 bases at V and 4 bases at J, with 7 bases between. The CDR3 sequence is 13 residues long. The germline CDR1 and CDR2 sequences are KGHSH and LQKENI. The CDR3 nucleotides read TGTGCCAGCTCACCTACTGCTTACAATGAGCAGTTCTTC. Its translation is CASSPTAYNEQFF.

The chain has TRBV2 and TRBJ1-2; 10 bases are a match to TRBD1. The V gene's germline CDR1 is SNHLY and CDR2 FYNNEI. Trimming cost V 11 bases and J 8 bases; bases outside gene matches: 11. CDR3 size: 13 residues. The CDR3 reads CASGQGVFEGYTF. CDR3 nucleotides: TGTGCCTCAGGACAGGGGGTCTTTGAGGGCTACACCTTC.

The rearrangement joins TRBV28 to TRBJ2-4, with 10 positions matching TRBD1. Trimming cost V 5 bases and J 7 bases; bases outside gene matches: 14. CDR3 length: 17 amino acids. Germline CDR1 MDHEN, CDR2 SYDVKM. The CDR3 bases are TGTGCCAGCAGTCTACCTTTTCCGGGGACAGGGGATAACATTCAGTACTTC. It yields the protein CASSLPFPGTGDNIQYF. The complete variable domain, with remaining parts taken from reference TRBV28 and TRBJ2-4, reads DVKVTQSSRYLVKRTGEKVFLECVQDMDHENMFWYRQDPGLGLRLIYFSYDVKMKEKGDIPEGYSVSREKKERFSLILESASTNQTSMYLCASSLPFPGTGDNIQYFGAGTRLSVL.

This clone was seen a handful of times. The identical CDR3 is also encoded by other nucleotide sequences in the sample. The genes are TRBV7-9 and TRBJ2-1; 8 nucleotides match TRBD1. CDR3 length: 13 amino acids. V lost 3 bases to trimming and J lost 6 bases; unmatched junction nucleotides: 1. Germline V lookup: CDR1 SEHNR, CDR2 FQNEAQ (reference sequence). The DNA of the CDR3 is TGTGCCAGCAGCTTCACAGGGGGCAATGAGCAGTTCTTC. Protein sequence: CASSFTGGNEQFF.

This clone was detected a few times. The rearrangement joins TRBV5-1 to TRBJ2-5; a possible D gene is TRBD1 (6 bases). Trimming removed 3 bases at V and 2 bases at J, with 14 bases between. This CDR3 has 15 residues. Germline V gene lookup returns CDR1 SGHRS and CDR2 YFSETQ. CDR3 loop: CASSSQDSAQETQYF. The CDR3 nucleotides read TGCGCCAGCAGCTCCCAGGACAGTGCGCAAGAGACCCAGTACTTC.

This clone appeared a few times. This rearrangement joins TRBV5-4 to TRBJ2-5, with 9 bases aligning to TRBD2. The CDR3 spans 15 residues. The trim removed 5 bases at V and 5 bases at J, leaving 10 bases unmatched. CDR1 and CDR2 from the germline V gene are SGHNT and YYREEE (reference sequence). The CDR3 coding sequence is TGTGCCAGCAGTCTAGTGGTAGCGGGAGTTGAGACCCAGTACTTC. Translated, it gives CASSLVVAGVETQYF.

This clone was counted between two and nine times. The chain couples TRBV2 to TRBJ2-1, with TRBD2 matching over 7 bases. The ends lost 4 bases at V and 8 bases at J; junction bases unmatched: 2. The CDR3 has 12 residues. Per germline, CDR1 SNHLY and CDR2 FYNNEI. The CDR3 loop reads CASSGEGYEQFF. The CDR3 DNA sequence: TGTGCCAGCAGTGGGGAGGGATATGAGCAGTTCTTC.

The J gene is TRBJ1-5, the V gene TRBV29-1; tentative D call: TRBD1 (6 bases). Trimming pared 2 bases from V and 6 bases from J, leaving 11 bases between. Germline lookup yields CDR1 SQVTM and CDR2 ANQGSEA. This CDR3 is 13 amino acids long. This CDR3 is CSVEPIGGQPQHF. The DNA of the CDR3 is TGCAGCGTTGAACCCATAGGGGGTCAGCCCCAGCATTTT.

J is TRBJ2-5 and V is TRBV28; a weak D match, TRBD1 (5 bases). The germline CDR1 and CDR2 sequences are MDHEN and SYDVKM. The CDR3 is 15 residues long. Trimming pared 2 bases from V and 5 bases from J, leaving 15 bases between. The CDR3 DNA reads as TGTGCCAGCAGTTTACAGGGTCTGCGGTTCGAGACCCAGTACTTC. This translates into CASSLQGLRFETQYF.

CDR3 region: CASSPGETQYF. CDR3 in DNA: TGTGCCAGCAGCCCGGGAGAGACCCAGTACTTC. The rearrangement links TRBV11-3 to TRBJ2-5; D remains ambiguous. Germline assignment: CDR1 SGHNT and CDR2 YENEEA. The CDR3 length is 11 residues. V dropped 5 bases and J dropped 4 bases, with 5 bases sitting between them.

In DNA, the CDR3 is TGCAGCGTTGAAGGCTCGGACAACTCCTACGAGCAGTACTTC. Protein sequence: CSVEGSDNSYEQYF. V is TRBV29-1 and J is TRBJ2-7; D might be TRBD1 (5 bases). This CDR3 region has 14 residues. Germline V CDR1 and CDR2: SQVTM, ANQGSEA. Trimming stripped 1 base from V and 0 bases from J, with 10 bases between.

The chain combines TRBV9 with TRBJ2-7; tentative D call: TRBD1 (6 bases). The germline V gene has CDR1 SGDLS and CDR2 YYNGEE. This CDR3 is built from 15 residues. V gave up 3 bases and J gave up 6 bases, with 19 bases separating them. In DNA, the CDR3 is TGTGCCAGCAGCGCCCAGGGGATTGGCCGACCCGAGCAGTACTTC. It codes for CASSAQGIGRPEQYF. The variable domain in full, completed from reference TRBV9 and TRBJ2-7, reads DSGVTQTPKHLITATGQRVTLRCSPRSGDLSVYWYQQSLDQGLQFLIQYYNGEERAKGNILERFSAQQFPDLHSELNLSSLELGDSALYFCASSAQGIGRPEQYFGPGTRLTVT.